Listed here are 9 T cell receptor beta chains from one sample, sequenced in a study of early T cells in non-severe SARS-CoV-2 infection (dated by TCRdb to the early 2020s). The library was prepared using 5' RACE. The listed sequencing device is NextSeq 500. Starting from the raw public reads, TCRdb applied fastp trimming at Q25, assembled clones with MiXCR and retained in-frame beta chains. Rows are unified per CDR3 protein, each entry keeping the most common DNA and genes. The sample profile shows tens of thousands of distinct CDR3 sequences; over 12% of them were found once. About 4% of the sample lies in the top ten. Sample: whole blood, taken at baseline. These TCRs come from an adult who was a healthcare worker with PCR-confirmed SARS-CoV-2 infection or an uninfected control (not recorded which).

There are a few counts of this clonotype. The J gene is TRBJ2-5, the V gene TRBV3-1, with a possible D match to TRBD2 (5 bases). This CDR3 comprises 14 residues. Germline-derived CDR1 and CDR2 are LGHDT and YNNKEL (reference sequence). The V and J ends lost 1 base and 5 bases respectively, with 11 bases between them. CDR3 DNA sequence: TGTGCCAGCAGCCAAGGCGGCGGCGGGGAGACCCAGTACTTC. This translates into CASSQGGGGETQYF.

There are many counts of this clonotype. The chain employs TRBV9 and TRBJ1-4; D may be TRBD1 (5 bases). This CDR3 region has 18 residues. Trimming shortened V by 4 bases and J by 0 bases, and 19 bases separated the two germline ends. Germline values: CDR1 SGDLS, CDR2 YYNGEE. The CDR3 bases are TGTGCCAGCAGCTCTCGGACAAACGCTCCCTCAACTAATGAAAAACTGTTTTTT. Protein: CASSSRTNAPSTNEKLFF.

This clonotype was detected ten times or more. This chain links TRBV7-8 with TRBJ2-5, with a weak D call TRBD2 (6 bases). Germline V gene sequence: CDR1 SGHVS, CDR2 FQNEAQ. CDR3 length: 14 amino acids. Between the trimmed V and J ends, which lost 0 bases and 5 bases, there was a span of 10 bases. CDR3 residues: CASSLAPGRETQYF. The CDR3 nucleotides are TGTGCCAGCAGCTTAGCCCCGGGGAGGGAGACCCAGTACTTC.

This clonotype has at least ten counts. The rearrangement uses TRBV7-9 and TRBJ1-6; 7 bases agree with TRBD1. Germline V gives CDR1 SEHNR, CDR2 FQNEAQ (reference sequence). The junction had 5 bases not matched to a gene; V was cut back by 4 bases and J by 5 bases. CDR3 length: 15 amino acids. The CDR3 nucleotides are TGTGCCAGCAGCTCCGGGACAGATAATAATTCACCCCTCCACTTT. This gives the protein CASSSGTDNNSPLHF.

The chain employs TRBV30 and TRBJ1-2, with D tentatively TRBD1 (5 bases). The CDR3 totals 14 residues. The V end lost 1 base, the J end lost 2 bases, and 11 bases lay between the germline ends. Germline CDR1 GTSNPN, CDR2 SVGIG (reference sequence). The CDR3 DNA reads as TGTGCCTGGAGTGAGGGACCGCTAAACTATGGCTACACCTTC. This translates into CAWSEGPLNYGYTF. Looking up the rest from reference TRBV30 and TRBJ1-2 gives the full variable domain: SQTIHQWPATLVQPVGSPLSLECTVEGTSNPNLYWYRQAAGRGLQLLFYSVGIGQISSEVPQNLSASRPQDRQFILSSKKLLLSDSGFYLCAWSEGPLNYGYTFGSGTRLTVV.

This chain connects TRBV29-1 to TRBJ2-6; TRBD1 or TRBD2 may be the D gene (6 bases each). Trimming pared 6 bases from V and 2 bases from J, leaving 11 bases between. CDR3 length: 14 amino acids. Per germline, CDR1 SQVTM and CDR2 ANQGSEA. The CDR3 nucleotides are TGCAGCGTCCGGGGGACAACTGGGGCCAACGTCCTGACTTTC. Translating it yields CSVRGTTGANVLTF.

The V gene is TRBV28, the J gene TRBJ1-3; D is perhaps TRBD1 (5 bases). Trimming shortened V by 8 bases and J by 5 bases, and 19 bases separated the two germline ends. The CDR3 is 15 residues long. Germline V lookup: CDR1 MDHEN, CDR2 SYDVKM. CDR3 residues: CASAFRVAARNTIYF. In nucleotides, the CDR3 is TGTGCCAGCGCCTTCAGGGTCGCAGCAAGAAACACCATATATTTT.

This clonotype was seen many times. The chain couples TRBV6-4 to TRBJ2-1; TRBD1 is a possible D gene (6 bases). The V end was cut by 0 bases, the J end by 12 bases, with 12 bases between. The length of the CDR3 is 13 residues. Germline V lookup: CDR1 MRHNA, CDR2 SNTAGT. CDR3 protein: CASSDSPEGVQFF. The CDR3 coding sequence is TGTGCCAGCAGTGACTCGCCTGAGGGGGTGCAGTTCTTC.

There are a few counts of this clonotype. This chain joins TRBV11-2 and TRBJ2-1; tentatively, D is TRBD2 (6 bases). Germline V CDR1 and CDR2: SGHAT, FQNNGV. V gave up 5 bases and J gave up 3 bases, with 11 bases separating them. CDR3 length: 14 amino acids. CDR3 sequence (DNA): TGTGCCAGCAGCACGGGGGAGATCTACAATGAGCAGTTCTTC. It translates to CASSTGEIYNEQFF.